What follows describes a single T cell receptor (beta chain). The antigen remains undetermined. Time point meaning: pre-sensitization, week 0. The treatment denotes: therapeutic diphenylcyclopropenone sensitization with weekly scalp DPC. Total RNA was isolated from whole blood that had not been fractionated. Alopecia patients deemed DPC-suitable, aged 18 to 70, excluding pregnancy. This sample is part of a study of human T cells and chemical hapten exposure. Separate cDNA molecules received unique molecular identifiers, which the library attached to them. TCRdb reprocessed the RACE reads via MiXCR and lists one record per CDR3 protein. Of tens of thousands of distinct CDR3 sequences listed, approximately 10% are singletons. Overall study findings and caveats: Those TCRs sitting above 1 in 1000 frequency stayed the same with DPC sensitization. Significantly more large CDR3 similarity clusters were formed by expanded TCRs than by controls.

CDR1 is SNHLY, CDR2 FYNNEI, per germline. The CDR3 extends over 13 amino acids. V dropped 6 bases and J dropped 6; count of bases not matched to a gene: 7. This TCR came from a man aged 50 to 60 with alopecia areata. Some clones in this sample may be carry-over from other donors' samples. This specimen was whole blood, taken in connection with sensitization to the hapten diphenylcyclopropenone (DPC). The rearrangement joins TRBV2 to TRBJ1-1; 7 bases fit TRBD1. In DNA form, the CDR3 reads TGTGCCAGCAGCCGACAGGGCTCAGCTGAAGCTTTCTTT. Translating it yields CASSRQGSAEAFF.